This T cell receptor beta chain is drawn from a study of blood T cell repertoires in COVID-19. This clone was counted a single time. CDR3 length equals 15 residues. V lost 0 bases, J lost 6 bases, and 4 bases stayed unmatched. From germline, CDR1 is MRHNA and CDR2 SNTAGT. TCRdb's copy holds only in-frame clones and misses some; the assay was immunoSEQ multiplex PCR. The sample includes about 120,000 clones, roughly nine tenths of them seen just once. The receptor was derived from a man aged 70 or older with active or convalescent COVID-19. Source material: peripheral blood. J is TRBJ2-1 and V is TRBV6-4; TRBD2 matches at 8 bases. CDR3 in amino acids: CASSDSPTSVNEQFF. The CDR3 DNA reads as TGTGCCAGCAGTGACTCGCCGACTAGCGTCAATGAGCAGTTCTTC.